These 26 T cell receptor beta chains share one sample of origin, sequenced in a study of blood T cell repertoires in COVID-19. TCRdb's table, derived via immunoSEQ multiplex PCR, lists solely in-frame clones and lacks some. Of 390,000 or so clones in the sample, approximately 87% were seen once. Sequencing was done on a sample of PBMCs or T cells enriched from blood (not recorded which). The origin of the receptors is a woman aged 50 to 60 who had recovered from COVID-19.

This clone was picked up one time. CDR3 DNA: TGTGCCAGCAGCACCCGCGTGGGGGCGTCCGGCTACACCTTC. As protein: CASSTRVGASGYTF. The chain recombines TRBV7-8 with TRBJ1-2, with D perhaps TRBD1 (6 bases). Germline V gives CDR1 SGHVS, CDR2 FQNEAQ. The V gene lost 5 bases and the J gene lost 8 bases, with 18 bases spanning the gap. The CDR3 has 14 amino acids.

This rearrangement joins TRBV2 to TRBJ2-3; 7 nucleotides agree with TRBD2. Germline V gives CDR1 SNHLY, CDR2 FYNNEI. This CDR3 is 15 amino acids long. V gave up 6 bases and J gave up 6 bases; unmatched junction bases: 12. The DNA of the CDR3 is TGTGCCAGCAGCTCAAGCGGGGCGGGTTTGGATACGCAGTATTTT. Amino acids: CASSSSGAGLDTQYF.

The CDR3 coding sequence is TGTGCCAGCAGCCCAATAGCGGCTGGGAGCACTGAAGCTTTCTTT. Translating it yields CASSPIAAGSTEAFF. The J gene is TRBJ1-1, the V gene TRBV7-9; D uncertain. The CDR3 length is 15 residues. From germline, CDR1 is SEHNR and CDR2 FQNEAQ (reference sequence). V lost 5 bases and J 4 bases, leaving 17 bases between the germline ends.

This clone was observed a single time. The rearrangement links TRBV19 to TRBJ2-3; 8 bases align to TRBD2. The CDR3 covers 16 residues. Looked up from germline, CDR1 is LNHDA and CDR2 is SQIVND (reference sequence). J gave up 3 bases and V 2 bases, and 7 bases lay outside the gene matches. CDR3 protein: CASSISAGRGTDTQYF. Here the CDR3 DNA reads TGTGCCAGTAGTATATCCGCCGGGAGGGGGACAGATACGCAGTATTTT.

This chain uses TRBV19 with TRBJ1-5; D ambiguous. V was clipped by 0 bases and J by 2 bases, with 8 bases between them. Germline CDR1 is LNHDA and CDR2 is SQIVND (reference sequence). The CDR3 has 15 amino acids. The CDR3 region has the DNA TGTGCCAGTAGTATAGAGGGAGTTGGCAATCAGCCCCAGCATTTT. It is translated as CASSIEGVGNQPQHF.

This clone was seen more than once but under ten times. V gene TRBV2 combines with J gene TRBJ2-7; D might be TRBD2 (6 bases). Germline V lookup: CDR1 SNHLY, CDR2 FYNNEI. This CDR3 has 15 amino acids. The V and J ends lost 6 bases and 6 bases respectively, with 21 bases between them. This CDR3 reads CASSKTGTLKPEQYF. The CDR3 DNA follows: TGTGCCAGCAGCAAAACCGGGACTCTTAAACCCGAGCAGTACTTC.

This clone came up a few times. The V call is TRBV2, the J call TRBJ1-6, with TRBD1 matching 7 bases. The CDR3 runs to 15 residues. Per the germline V gene, CDR1 is SNHLY and CDR2 is FYNNEI. The trim removed 6 bases at V and 3 bases at J, leaving 5 bases unmatched. The CDR3 coding sequence is TGTGCCAGCAGAGCCGGGACAGTCTATAATTCACCCCTCCACTTT. Translated: CASRAGTVYNSPLHF.

This clone has just one count. V gene TRBV5-6 combines with J gene TRBJ1-2; 7 positions agree with TRBD1. This CDR3 has 15 amino acids. Unmatched junction bases numbered 6, after V lost 4 bases and J lost 0 bases. Germline V gene sequence: CDR1 SGHDT, CDR2 YYEEEE. The CDR3 loop is CASSGQAAANYGYTF. The CDR3 DNA reads TGTGCCAGCAGCGGACAGGCCGCAGCTAACTATGGCTACACCTTC. Filled out from reference TRBV5-6 and TRBJ1-2, the complete variable domain reads DAGVTQSPTHLIKTRGQQVTLRCSPKSGHDTVSWYQQALGQGPQFIFQYYEEEERQRGNFPDRFSGHQFPNYSSELNVNALLLGDSALYLCASSGQAAANYGYTFGSGTRLTVV.

The chain carries TRBV19 and TRBJ2-3; possibly TRBD2 for D (5 bases). V was shortened by 1 base and J by 1 base, with 9 bases between the two germline ends. CDR3 length: 15 amino acids. Germline CDR1 is LNHDA and CDR2 is SQIVND (reference sequence). The DNA of the CDR3 is TGTGCCAGTAGTATAGTTGGGAGTCGCACAGATACGCAGTATTTT. This codes for CASSIVGSRTDTQYF.

The chain recombines TRBV28 with TRBJ1-1; D is unclear. Trimming cost V 5 bases and J 2 bases, with 18 bases left between them. The germline V gene encodes CDR1 MDHEN and CDR2 SYDVKM. This CDR3 spans 16 amino acids. The CDR3 DNA follows: TGTGCCAGCAGTATTCCATTCGTCAGAAGTAACACTGAAGCTTTCTTT. It is translated as CASSIPFVRSNTEAFF.

The V gene is TRBV18, the J gene TRBJ2-3; tentatively, D is TRBD1 (5 bases). V was trimmed by 3 bases and J by 6 bases, leaving 13 bases between them. Germline CDR1 is KGHSH and CDR2 is LQKENI. The CDR3 contains 14 residues. Here the CDR3 reads CASSPPGRVDTQYF. As DNA, the CDR3 is TGTGCCAGCTCACCCCCCGGCAGGGTTGATACGCAGTATTTT.

V usage is TRBV3-1 (or the pseudogene TRBV3-2) and J usage is TRBJ2-7; TRBD1 might be the D (6 bases). Germline V gives CDR1 LGHDT, CDR2 YNNKEL (reference sequence). The CDR3 runs to 13 residues. With 3 bases removed from V and 4 bases from J, the gap between germline ends came to 10 bases. The CDR3 DNA reads TGTGCCAGCAGCCACAAACAGGGTTACGAGCAGTACTTC. This translates into CASSHKQGYEQYF.

The chain combines TRBV30 with TRBJ1-6; D remains unclear. The germline V and J ends were trimmed by 3 bases and 5 bases, with 26 bases remaining between them. The CDR3 loop spans 19 amino acids. Per germline, CDR1 GTSNPN and CDR2 SVGIG (reference sequence). CDR3 residues: CAWSVERSRVTIDNSPLHF. In DNA form, the CDR3 reads TGTGCCTGGAGCGTAGAGCGGTCTAGGGTGACAATTGATAATTCACCCCTCCACTTT.

The chain uses TRBV6-2 or TRBV6-3 and TRBJ1-1; perhaps TRBD1 as D (5 bases). This CDR3 spans 14 amino acids. Germline assignment: CDR1 MNHEY and CDR2 SVGEGT. Trimming took 2 bases from V and 7 from J, leaving 14 bases between them. In nucleotides, the CDR3 is TGTGCCAGCAGTTACCGCGGGGGTCTAGTTGAAGCTTTCTTT. Its protein product is CASSYRGGLVEAFF.

J is TRBJ2-7 and V is TRBV11-2, with 11 bases identical to TRBD1. There are 16 residues in the CDR3. The V gene's germline CDR1 is SGHAT and CDR2 FQNNGV. V was clipped by 6 bases and J by 0 bases; unmatched bases: 7. The CDR3 nucleotides read TGTGCCAGCAGACGAGCCGGGACAGGGGGCTCCTACGAGCAGTACTTC. Its protein product is CASRRAGTGGSYEQYF.

CDR3 coding DNA: TGTGCCAGTAGTCCGGGACAGGGTGATCTAGGCTACACCTTC. Its protein is CASSPGQGDLGYTF. The chain employs TRBV19 and TRBJ1-2; 9 nucleotides align to TRBD1. This CDR3 has 14 residues. Trimming removed 5 bases from V and 8 bases from J; junction bases left unmatched: 9. Per the germline V gene, CDR1 is LNHDA and CDR2 is SQIVND (reference sequence).

The J gene is TRBJ2-2, the V gene TRBV28; 7 positions match TRBD1. The trim removed 6 bases at V and 2 bases at J, leaving 6 bases unmatched. Per germline, CDR1 MDHEN and CDR2 SYDVKM. The CDR3 loop spans 15 amino acids. CDR3 residues: CASSGDRVNTGELFF. The CDR3 DNA reads as TGTGCCAGCAGCGGTGACAGGGTAAACACCGGGGAGCTGTTTTTT.

In this sample, this clone turned up once. V usage is TRBV19 and J usage is TRBJ1-5; the match to TRBD1 covers 8 bases. The CDR3 has 16 residues. Germline values: CDR1 LNHDA, CDR2 SQIVND (reference sequence). With V trimmed by 1 base and J by 8 bases, 10 bases remained unmatched. The DNA for the CDR3 is TGTGCCAGTAGTATAGGGGCTGACAGGGGAGTGAAGCCCCAGCATTTT. Its protein is CASSIGADRGVKPQHF.

This clone has only one observation. This chain connects TRBV7-2 to TRBJ1-4; D is undetermined. Germline lookup yields CDR1 SGHTA and CDR2 FQGNSA. The V end was cut by 1 base, the J end by 7 bases, with 16 bases between. This CDR3 contains 16 residues. The CDR3 nucleotides read TGTGCCAGCAGCTTAGGGGGTGTGGTTGGACTTGAAAAACTGTTTTTT. Translating gives CASSLGGVVGLEKLFF.

This clone has just one count. The chain has TRBV5-6 and TRBJ1-1, with D uncertain. Deletions cut 2 bases from V and 3 bases from J, with 5 bases between. Germline V gives CDR1 SGHDT, CDR2 YYEEEE. The length of the CDR3 is 12 residues. The CDR3 is CASSFTDTEAFF. DNA for the CDR3: TGTGCCAGCAGCTTCACGGACACTGAAGCTTTCTTT.

This chain uses TRBV24-1 with TRBJ2-1, with 9 bases matching TRBD1. Looked up from germline, CDR1 is KGHDR and CDR2 is SFDVKD. The CDR3 consists of 13 residues. Trimming at V came to 4 bases and at J to 15 bases, leaving 9 bases not matched to a gene. CDR3 in DNA: TGTGCCACCAGTGAGGGTACAGGGGGCGGCTGGTTCTTC. Its translation: CATSEGTGGGWFF.

This rearrangement joins TRBV30 to TRBJ1-2; D remains ambiguous. Per the germline V gene, CDR1 is GTSNPN and CDR2 is SVGIG (reference sequence). Trimming left V 3 bases short and J 0 bases short, with 8 bases between. This CDR3 comprises 13 residues. As DNA, the CDR3 is TGTGCCTGGAGCAGGAATGCTAACTATGGCTACACCTTC. Its protein product is CAWSRNANYGYTF.

The genes are TRBV9 and TRBJ2-1; 7 bases line up with TRBD2. Germline values: CDR1 SGDLS, CDR2 YYNGEE. The CDR3 consists of 14 residues. The ends lost 4 bases at V and 9 bases at J; junction bases unmatched: 10. CDR3 DNA: TGTGCCAGCAGCATAAGCGGGGCGGGTTTTGAGCAGTTCTTC. Its protein is CASSISGAGFEQFF.

This clone was recorded only once. The rearrangement joins TRBV9 to TRBJ1-1; D not resolved. Trimming left V 7 bases short and J 4 bases short, with 11 bases between. Per germline, CDR1 SGDLS and CDR2 YYNGEE. The CDR3 length is 12 residues. The CDR3 DNA reads as TGTGCCAGCCCGGGTTATCGCACTGAAGCTTTCTTT. The encoded protein is CASPGYRTEAFF.

Written as DNA, the CDR3 is TGTGCCACCAGTGGTCGGCGGGGGGGCATTATAGATGAGCAGTTCTTC. It specifies CATSGRRGGIIDEQFF. This rearrangement joins TRBV24-1 to TRBJ2-1; 9 positions match TRBD2. This CDR3 region has 16 residues. Germline-derived CDR1 and CDR2 are KGHDR and SFDVKD. V shed 5 bases, J shed 8 bases, and the junction held 12 bases outside the gene matches.

The rearrangement uses TRBV6-1 and TRBJ2-7, with 7 bases aligning to TRBD1. V lost 6 bases and J lost 6; bases outside the gene matches: 14. The CDR3 runs to 15 residues. CDR1 MNHNS and CDR2 SASEGT come from the germline V gene. CDR3 region: CASSRTRDRVSEQYF. CDR3 sequence (DNA): TGTGCCAGCAGCCGCACCCGCGACAGGGTCTCCGAGCAGTACTTC.